This is a list of T cell receptor beta chains from one sample in a study of blood T cell repertoires in COVID-19. Repertoires were generated with immunoSEQ multiplex PCR, while TCRdb's copy carries only in-frame clones and drops some. Here the sample spans 20,000 to 30,000 clones, 70% to 90% being singletons. Sample: peripheral blood. These receptors all stem from a human donor in a cohort sampled during active COVID-19. CDR3s include the opening cysteine and the closing phenylalanine or tryptophan. The D gene is left open where the match is weak. Size is stated for part of the rows, as once, few or many counts, or as a class when the clone is expanded.

j_call,v_call,clone_size,d_call,cdr3_aa,cdr3_nt
TRBJ1-4,TRBV3-1/TRBV3-2,-,-,CASSQRGLYEKLFF,TGTGCCAGCAGCCAGAGGGGGTTGTATGAAAAACTGTTTTTT
TRBJ2-1,TRBV5-1,-,-,CASSQNAGSGSYNEQFF,TGCGCCAGCAGCCAAAACGCGGGGAGTGGGTCCTACAATGAGCAGTTCTTC
TRBJ2-7,TRBV28,-,TRBD1,CASSPQGTGLYEQYF,TGTGCCAGCAGTCCTCAAGGGACAGGGCTATACGAGCAGTACTTC
TRBJ1-4,TRBV2,-,TRBD1,CASNLGDRGNEKLFF,TGTGCCAGCAACCTAGGGGACAGGGGTAATGAAAAACTGTTTTTT
TRBJ2-1,TRBV19,-,-,CASSMVGGPVNEQFF,TGTGCCAGTAGTATGGTCGGAGGGCCTGTCAATGAGCAGTTCTTC
TRBJ1-2,TRBV27,-,TRBD1,CASSVRTPQGATDYGYTF,TGTGCCAGCAGTGTAAGAACCCCACAGGGGGCGACAGACTATGGCTACACCTTC
TRBJ2-3,TRBV27,-,-,CASKNRVSADTQYF,TGTGCCAGCAAGAACAGGGTGTCCGCAGATACGCAGTATTTT
TRBJ1-1,TRBV28,-,-,CASSEGDVTEAFF,TGTGCCAGCAGTGAGGGGGACGTCACTGAAGCTTTCTTT
TRBJ2-2,TRBV9,few,TRBD2,CASSAGLANTGELFF,TGTGCCAGCAGTGCGGGACTAGCGAACACCGGGGAGCTGTTTTTT
TRBJ2-7,TRBV3-1/TRBV3-2,-,TRBD2,CASSSGTSTYEQYF,TGTGCCAGCAGCTCCGGGACTAGCACCTACGAGCAGTACTTC
TRBJ2-7,TRBV7-2,-,-,CASSFSRAYEQYF,TGTGCCAGCAGCTTCAGCAGGGCCTACGAGCAGTACTTC
TRBJ2-2,TRBV3-1/TRBV3-2,-,-,CASSYFRTFPTGELFF,TGTGCCAGCAGCTACTTCCGTACTTTCCCCACCGGGGAGCTGTTTTTT
TRBJ2-1,TRBV7-3,-,TRBD2,CASSPREGRNEQFF,TGTGCCAGCAGCCCCCGGGAGGGCCGGAATGAGCAGTTCTTC
TRBJ2-1,TRBV7-3,once,TRBD1,CASSRQGDNEQFF,TGTGCCAGCAGCCGACAGGGGGACAATGAGCAGTTCTTC
TRBJ2-3,TRBV12-3/TRBV12-4,-,TRBD2,CASSGAGVDTQYF,TGTGCCAGCAGTGGAGCGGGGGTGGATACGCAGTATTTT
TRBJ2-5,TRBV11-2,-,TRBD2,CASSLGLAGGMGETQYF,TGTGCCAGCAGCTTAGGACTAGCGGGAGGGATGGGGGAGACCCAGTACTTC
TRBJ1-1,TRBV7-2,-,-,CASSDWETEAFF,TGTGCCAGCAGCGATTGGGAGACTGAAGCTTTCTTT
TRBJ1-1,TRBV5-1,-,TRBD1,CASSLDRGLEAFF,TGCGCCAGCAGCTTGGATAGGGGGCTTGAAGCTTTCTTT
TRBJ2-1,TRBV9,-,-,CASSVARGNNEQFF,TGTGCCAGCAGCGTAGCTAGGGGAAACAATGAGCAGTTCTTC
TRBJ2-3,TRBV5-1,once,-,CASAPLERGTDTQYF,TGCGCCAGCGCCCCTTTAGAGAGAGGCACAGATACGCAGTATTTT
TRBJ2-1,TRBV4-1,few,-,CASSLIGGSSYNEQFF,TGCGCCAGCAGCCTCATAGGGGGTAGCTCCTACAATGAGCAGTTCTTC
TRBJ2-1,TRBV4-1,-,-,CASSQVYPSLNEQFF,TGCGCCAGCAGCCAAGTATACCCTAGCCTGAATGAGCAGTTCTTC
TRBJ2-2,TRBV25-1,-,-,CASSDARRLVGELFF,TGTGCCAGCAGTGATGCTCGACGGCTAGTCGGGGAGCTGTTTTTT
TRBJ2-1,TRBV18,few,TRBD2,CASSPKAGGYNEQFF,TGTGCCAGCTCACCCAAAGCGGGAGGATACAATGAGCAGTTCTTC
TRBJ1-5,TRBV28,-,-,CASSLPQGGNQPQHF,TGTGCCAGCAGTTTGCCGCAGGGTGGCAATCAGCCCCAGCATTTT
TRBJ1-5,TRBV2,-,-,CASSDRGGVGQPQHF,TGTGCCAGCAGTGACCGGGGGGGTGTGGGTCAGCCCCAGCATTTT
TRBJ1-1,TRBV9,-,-,CASSVVTDNTEAFF,TGTGCCAGCAGCGTAGTAACAGATAACACTGAAGCTTTCTTT
TRBJ1-5,TRBV28,-,-,CASMPWGQPQHF,TGTGCCAGCATGCCGTGGGGCCAGCCCCAGCATTTT
TRBJ1-5,TRBV28,-,-,CASQGRQYQPQHF,TGTGCCAGCCAGGGCAGGCAGTATCAGCCCCAGCATTTT
TRBJ1-1,TRBV19,-,-,CATGIAGVGETEAFF,TGTGCCACCGGCATCGCGGGGGTAGGAGAAACTGAAGCTTTCTTT
TRBJ1-1,TRBV19,-,-,CASSPTDTEAFF,TGTGCCAGCAGCCCGACAGACACTGAAGCTTTCTTT
TRBJ2-1,TRBV30,-,-,CAWSGQTGDTYNEQFF,TGTGCCTGGAGTGGACAGACTGGGGATACCTACAATGAGCAGTTCTTC
TRBJ1-5,TRBV28,-,-,CASSLSLIDQPQHF,TGTGCCAGCAGTTTATCCCTTATTGATCAGCCCCAGCATTTT
TRBJ2-3,TRBV9,-,TRBD2,CASSVVRGGESTDTQYF,TGTGCCAGCAGCGTAGTGCGGGGGGGCGAAAGCACAGATACGCAGTATTTT
TRBJ1-6,TRBV21-1,-,-,CASSYPRAGTGDRVMGSPLHF,TGTGCCAGCAGCTACCCAAGGGCCGGGACAGGGGATAGGGTAATGGGCTCACCCCTCCACTTT
TRBJ2-1,TRBV5-1,-,TRBD2,CASSLGTSADNEQFF,TGCGCCAGCAGCTTGGGGACTAGCGCGGACAATGAGCAGTTCTTC
TRBJ1-1,TRBV6-5,-,-,CASVRGVDAFF,TGTGCCAGCGTCCGGGGGGTGGATGCTTTCTTT
TRBJ2-3,TRBV28,-,TRBD2,CASTALGLAGGGTDTQYF,TGTGCCAGCACCGCCCTGGGACTAGCGGGAGGGGGCACAGATACGCAGTATTTT
TRBJ2-3,TRBV5-1,-,-,CANITGPSLTYTQYF,TGCGCCAACATTACAGGGCCCTCCCTCACATATACGCAGTATTTT
TRBJ2-5,TRBV24-1,-,TRBD2,CATSDRASGRETQYF,TGTGCCACCAGTGATCGGGCTAGCGGGAGGGAGACCCAGTACTTC
TRBJ1-1,TRBV9,-,-,CASSVEAGASEAFF,TGTGCCAGCAGCGTAGAAGCAGGGGCCTCTGAAGCTTTCTTT
TRBJ2-7,TRBV7-3,once,-,CASSLGSGNSYEQYF,TGTGCCAGCAGCTTAGGTAGCGGTAACTCCTACGAGCAGTACTTC
TRBJ1-2,TRBV7-9,-,-,CASSLFGGNYGYTF,TGTGCCAGCAGCTTATTCGGGGGGAACTATGGCTACACCTTC
TRBJ2-1,TRBV11-2,-,-,CASSFEDGTHYNEQFF,TGTGCCAGCAGCTTTGAAGACGGGACTCACTACAATGAGCAGTTCTTC
TRBJ2-7,TRBV2,-,TRBD2,CATEKPGLGYEQYF,TGTGCCACCGAAAAACCGGGACTAGGGTACGAGCAGTACTTC
TRBJ1-1,TRBV28,-,-,CASSTSRTEAFF,TGTGCCAGCAGTACCAGTCGTACTGAAGCTTTCTTT